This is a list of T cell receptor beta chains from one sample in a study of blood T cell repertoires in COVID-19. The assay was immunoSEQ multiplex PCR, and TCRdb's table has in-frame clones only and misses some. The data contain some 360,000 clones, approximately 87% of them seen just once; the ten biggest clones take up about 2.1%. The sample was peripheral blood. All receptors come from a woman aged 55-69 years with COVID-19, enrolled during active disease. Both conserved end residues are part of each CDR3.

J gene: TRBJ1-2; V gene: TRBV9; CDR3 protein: CASSDRPGGGYGYTF
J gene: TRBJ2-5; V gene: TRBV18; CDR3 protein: CASSPSGETQYF
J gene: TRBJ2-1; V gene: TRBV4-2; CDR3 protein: CASSQQVSSYNEQFF
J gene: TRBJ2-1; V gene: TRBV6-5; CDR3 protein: CASSYRDTNEQFF
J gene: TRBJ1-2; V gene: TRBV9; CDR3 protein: CASSVGRDTEVYGYTF
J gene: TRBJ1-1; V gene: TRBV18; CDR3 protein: CASSKPDRLGTEAFF
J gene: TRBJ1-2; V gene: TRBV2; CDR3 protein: CASSESAGYGYTF
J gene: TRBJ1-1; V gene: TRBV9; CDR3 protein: CASSGTGVMVTEAFF
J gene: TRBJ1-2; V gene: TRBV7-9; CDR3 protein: CASIVSPRGSVYF
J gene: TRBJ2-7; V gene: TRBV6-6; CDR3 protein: CASSYSAGGPYEQYF
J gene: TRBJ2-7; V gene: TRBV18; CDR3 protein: CASSGVQGLAYEQYF